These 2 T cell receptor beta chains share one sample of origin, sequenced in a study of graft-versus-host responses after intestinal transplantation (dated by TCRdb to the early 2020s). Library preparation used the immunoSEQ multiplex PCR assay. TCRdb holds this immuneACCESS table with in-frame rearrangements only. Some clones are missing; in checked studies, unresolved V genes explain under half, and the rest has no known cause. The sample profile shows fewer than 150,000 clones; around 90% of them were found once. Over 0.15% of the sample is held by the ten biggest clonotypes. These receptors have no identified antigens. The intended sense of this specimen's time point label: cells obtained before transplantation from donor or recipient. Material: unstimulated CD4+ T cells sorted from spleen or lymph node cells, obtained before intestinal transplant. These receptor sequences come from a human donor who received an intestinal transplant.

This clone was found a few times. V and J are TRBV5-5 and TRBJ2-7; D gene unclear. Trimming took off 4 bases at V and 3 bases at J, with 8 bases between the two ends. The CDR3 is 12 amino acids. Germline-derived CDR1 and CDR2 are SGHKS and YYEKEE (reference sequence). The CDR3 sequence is CASSNRYYEQYF. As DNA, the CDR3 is TGTGCCAGCAGCAATAGATACTACGAGCAGTACTTC. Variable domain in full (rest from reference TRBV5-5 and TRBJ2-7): DAGVTQSPTHLIKTRGQQVTLRCSPISGHKSVSWYQQVLGQGPQFIFQYYEKEERGRGNFPDRFSARQFPNYSSELNVNALLLGDSALYLCASSNRYYEQYFGPGTRLTVT.

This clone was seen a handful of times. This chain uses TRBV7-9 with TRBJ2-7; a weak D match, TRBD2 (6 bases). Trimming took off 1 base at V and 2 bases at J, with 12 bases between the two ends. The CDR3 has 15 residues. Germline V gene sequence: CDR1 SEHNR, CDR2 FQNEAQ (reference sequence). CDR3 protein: CASSLGGTETYEQYF. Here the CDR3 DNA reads TGTGCCAGCAGCTTAGGGGGGACTGAGACCTACGAGCAGTACTTC.